This is a list of T cell receptor beta chains from one sample in a study of neoadjuvant anti-PD-1 for oral cavity cancer. The assay was immunoSEQ multiplex PCR, and TCRdb's table has in-frame clones only and misses some. The table records roughly 15,000 clones, just over 65% of them present only once. Here the sequenced sample was PBMCs, taken before nivolumab (anti-PD-1) treatment. The receptors were sampled from a person between 35 and 79 years old with oral cavity squamous cell carcinoma. Both conserved end residues are trimmed from each CDR3.

v_gene,j_gene,CDR3aa
TRBV6-5,TRBJ1-2,ASRLTGGGYT
TRBV4-2,TRBJ1-2,ASSKLDSNYGYT
TRBV7-2,TRBJ2-2,ASSFFVAGELF
TRBV7-6,TRBJ2-7,ASSPGTGSYEQY
TRBV2,TRBJ1-1,ASRDPGQGESF
TRBV7-9,TRBJ2-2,ANPRDGGTGELF
TRBV7-9,TRBJ1-2,ASSLAGDYFNYGYT
TRBV29-1,TRBJ1-1,SIQWGQNTEAF
TRBV6-1,TRBJ1-3,ASSEPVGNTIY
TRBV27,TRBJ2-1,ASSARGGQGLLLQF
TRBV6-1,TRBJ2-7,ASSDLGGPSYEQY
TRBV7-9,TRBJ1-5,ASSLAGEGPLGTQH
TRBV4-1,TRBJ2-5,ASSQDAKGAQQETQY
TRBV6-1,TRBJ1-2,ASSALWRAGDGYT
TRBV30,TRBJ1-4,AWSVGGVNEKLF
TRBV19,TRBJ2-3,ASSRGGLADTQY
TRBV11-2,TRBJ2-5,ASSRGGALRKETQY
TRBV11-3,TRBJ1-3,ASSQTGASGNTIY
TRBV6-5,TRBJ1-4,ASRLTGANEKLF
TRBV25-1,TRBJ1-5,ASSSGLVGNQPQH
TRBV5-4,TRBJ2-6,ASTIGRGSGANVLT
TRBV6-1,TRBJ2-7,ASFGGGAGEQY
TRBV5-6,TRBJ1-5,ASSLYTGRGGNQPQH
TRBV5-6,TRBJ1-5,ASSIFQGAYQPQH
TRBV5-8,TRBJ1-1,ASSRGQGPDTEAF
TRBV10-2,TRBJ2-3,ASSPGTGANTQY
TRBV19,TRBJ1-2,ASRQGYGYT
TRBV7-6,TRBJ1-5,ASSPQGGRDQPQH
TRBV4-1,TRBJ1-2,ASSQEVGDRASYT
TRBV14,TRBJ1-2,ASSHLGGYYGYT
TRBV28,TRBJ1-4,ASRTANEKLF
TRBV30,TRBJ2-1,AWVAYNEQF
TRBV19,TRBJ1-3,ASSITQNPGNTIY
TRBV18,TRBJ1-1,ASSPLQSGTEAF
TRBV2,TRBJ1-2,ASSVGQGGYGYT
TRBV2,TRBJ2-2,ASSVRTGGGTGELF
TRBV7-7,TRBJ2-1,ASSIKSGGDYNEQF
TRBV27,TRBJ2-3,ASSAPPGVTSTDTQY
TRBV5-1,TRBJ2-3,ASSLLGTSPDTQY
TRBV6-1,TRBJ1-4,ATCFGTVVEKLF
TRBV2,TRBJ1-1,ASSANRALSEAF
TRBV19,TRBJ2-2,ASSKGTGELF
TRBV14,TRBJ2-7,ASSQGGAGVSEQY
TRBV9,TRBJ1-3,ASSVGTGNTIY
TRBV7-2,TRBJ2-5,ASSPPGTGAETQY
TRBV10-3,TRBJ2-1,AISEPGTSGNEQF
TRBV4-1,TRBJ2-1,ASSQVFTSSYNEQF
TRBV19,TRBJ2-1,ASSILLRLGGGNEQF
TRBV13,TRBJ1-1,ASSPTGGRNTEAF
TRBV4-1,TRBJ1-2,ASTPVGAVVEGYT
TRBV2,TRBJ1-3,ASSEVHRYSGNTIY
TRBV11-2,TRBJ2-5,ASSLSLAGFQETQY
TRBV5-4,TRBJ2-7,ASSLWGEQY
TRBV27,TRBJ2-7,ASSPALADFSYEQY
TRBV6-5,TRBJ2-7,ASSYNRGAYEQY
TRBV18,TRBJ1-1,ASSPRPGGTEAF
TRBV30,TRBJ1-6,AWVKTGQGSFLH
TRBV11-3,TRBJ2-6,ASSLDPGSVLT
TRBV27,TRBJ1-6,ASSLPPNSPLH
TRBV5-1,TRBJ2-5,ASSPPGLAGGETQY